The TCR beta chain described here comes from a study of CD8+ T cells in alopecia areata (dated 2018 in TCRdb). Background on the whole study: The treated patients took part in an open-label pilot trial in which moderate-to-severe alopecia areata was treated with oral tofacitinib at 5 to 10 mg twice daily. Patients stayed on tofacitinib for 6 to 18 months and then had 6 months of follow-up off drug so that delayed response and recurrence could be assessed. The SALT score, which quantifies the percentage of affected scalp surface area, was used to measure disease severity in treated patients. To study T cell clonal expansion in alopecia areata, the researchers applied high-throughput TCRbeta sequencing to both the C3H/HeJ mouse model and human patients. Human TCRbeta sequencing covered scalp tissue and sorted CD4+ and CD8+ peripheral blood T cells from patchy and totalis/universalis alopecia areata patients and healthy controls. Biopsies were taken from tofacitinib-treated patients at baseline and at 4 and 24 weeks of treatment, and a later scalp biopsy was taken in several of the tofacitinib-treated patients. Scalp clonality was compared among normal scalp (n=4), patchy alopecia areata scalp (n=8), and alopecia totalis/universalis scalp (n=8). The RNA source kit depended on sample type: the PAXgene miRNA kit for fixed scalp, the miRNeasy kit for PBMCs, and the RNeasy kit for mouse skin. immunoSEQ multiplex PCR using 35 Vbeta forward primers and 13 Jbeta reverse primers was used to amplify TCRbeta CDR3 regions.

CDR1 and CDR2, per the germline V gene (reference sequence), are SEHNR and FQNEAQ. From cysteine to phenylalanine, the CDR3 is 15 amino acids long. The CDR3 DNA has 45 bases and is translated from base 1. Deletion took 7 bases off V and 4 bases off J, with a span of 18 bases between the germline ends. For this clone: Its target antigen remains unknown. Per-nucleotide qualities are absent, and no much larger clonotype sits a single base away.

What this sample's time point label stands for: around 28 days on oral tofacitinib. The treatment or condition label, read with the paper, signifies: oral pan-JAK inhibitor, 5-10 mg twice daily. Peripheral blood and lesional scalp punch biopsies were obtained from patients with alopecia areata. PBMCs were isolated by density centrifugation and stained for CD3, CD4 and CD8, and CD4+ and CD8+ T cells were sorted on a FACSAria. What the work shows at the level of the full study, not this receptor alone: Lesional scalp, especially in alopecia totalis/universalis, showed higher clonality and more expanded CD8+ clones than normal scalp, suggesting antigenic drive. With tofacitinib, both scalp clonality and the number of expanded CD8+ clones among the top 100 scalp clones went down significantly. During tofacitinib treatment, many expanded lesional clones remained in scalp and blood, and this persistence may partly explain relapse after treatment is stopped. Compared with mice, TCR sequences shared between patients were less clear, possibly partly because of HLA diversity across the patient population. Scalp TCR repertoire analysis is complicated because resident alphabeta T cells in normal human skin are also sequenced, whereas mouse skin is dominated by gammadelta T cells. Because the treated cohort was small and had just a single nonresponder, larger studies are needed to establish links between baseline CD8+ expansion and response.

The library was made by the immunoSEQ multiplex PCR assay. RNA was extracted from all samples and reverse transcribed into cDNA, which served as template for TCR sequencing. First-strand cDNA was synthesized with SuperScript III using a 2:1 mix of oligo-dT and random hexamers. A synthetic immune receptor repertoire was used to gauge amplification bias, and whatever bias remained was removed computationally. The paper's data handling went like this. Raw reads were preprocessed for error removal, and CDR3 was defined according to IMGT conventions as running from the conserved cysteine to phenylalanine. Clonality was calculated as 1 minus Shannon entropy normalized by log2 of the number of productive unique TCRs. CD4 or CD8 identity of scalp clones was inferred by cross-referencing scalp TCRbeta sequences with sorted blood CD4 and CD8 repertoires. TCRdb took this table from immuneACCESS and kept in-frame rearrangements with V and J called. Such tables lack part of the clones; where checked against another copy, unresolved V genes explain under half of the gap, and the rest is unexplained. V, J and clone size are taken as reported in that table, and D and trimming were inferred from the DNA itself. Recorded for this sample are 200,000 to 250,000 clones; about 58% of them occurred a single time. The top ten constitute around 1.6% of the sample.

Here the chain combines TRBV7-9 and TRBJ2-3; the D gene is possibly TRBD1, with 6 bases matching. The sequencing here drew on CD4+ T cells sorted from blood, taken at week 4, from a patient treated with tofacitinib. The TCR sequence derives from a human donor with alopecia areata. The CDR3 loop reads CASNLAGGASDTQYF. The DNA is as follows: TGTGCCAGCAACCTCGCTGGGGGCGCGTCAGATACGCAGTATTTT.